Listed below are T cell receptor beta chains from one sample, sequenced in a study of a mutant IDH1 vaccine in newly diagnosed glioma. Only in-frame clones appear in the TCRdb table, and some are missing; sequencing was by immunoSEQ multiplex PCR. The table has roughly 30,000 clones, around 83% seen once. For these TCRs, the target antigens are not known. The specimen comprised PBMCs, sampled from a glioma patient whose treatment included an IDH1 peptide vaccine. All receptors come from a man aged 25-45 years with glioma. The CDR3 runs from the conserved cysteine through the conserved F or W. The D gene is left open where the match is weak. Not all rows give a size; the values are once, few, many and, for expanded clones, a class.

J,D,V,size,DNA,CDR3
TRBJ1-3,TRBD1,TRBV28,once,TGTGCCAGCAGTTTCGGGGACAGGGAAGCGGCCATATATTTT,CASSFGDREAAIYF
TRBJ1-5,NA,TRBV19,NA,TGTGCCAGTAGTATTCCCCTCGTCGGGGCGCTTATATGGCCCCAGCATTTT,CASSIPLVGALIWPQHF
TRBJ2-7,NA,TRBV4-1,NA,TGCGCCAGCAGCCTGGGGGCAGGGACCTACGAGCAGTACTTC,CASSLGAGTYEQYF
TRBJ2-2,TRBD2,TRBV4-2,NA,TGTGCCAGCGGAACACTAGCGGGGGGACTCGACGGGGAGCTGTTTTTT,CASGTLAGGLDGELFF
TRBJ2-2,NA,TRBV11-3,NA,TGTGCCAGCAGCTTAGTACAGGGAACCGGGGAGCTGTTTTTT,CASSLVQGTGELFF
TRBJ1-5,TRBD1,TRBV19,NA,TGTGCCAGTAGTATGACAGGGGTAGGCAATCAGCCCCAGCATTTT,CASSMTGVGNQPQHF
TRBJ1-2,NA,TRBV25-1,NA,TGTGCCAGCAGTGAATCGATAGGGGCCTATGGCTACACCTTC,CASSESIGAYGYTF
TRBJ2-1,TRBD2,TRBV19,NA,TGTGCCAGTAGTGACAGGGGGCGAGGGACTAGCGGGAGGGGGAGCAATGAGCAGTTCTTC,CASSDRGRGTSGRGSNEQFF
TRBJ1-2,NA,TRBV29-1,few,TGCAGCGTTGAAGATCGGAGTCTCTATGGCTACACCTTC,CSVEDRSLYGYTF
TRBJ2-5,NA,TRBV5-1,NA,TGCGCCAGCAGCTTGAGCGGAGTGTTAGACAGCCAAGAGACCCAGTACTTC,CASSLSGVLDSQETQYF
TRBJ1-1,NA,TRBV25-1,NA,TGTGCCAGCAGTGATCTGGACCGCGCCACTGAAGCTTTCTTT,CASSDLDRATEAFF
TRBJ2-1,NA,TRBV10-3,NA,TGTGCCATCAGCGCCGCGGAGGGCGGGGATAGGGATGAGCAGTTCTTC,CAISAAEGGDRDEQFF
TRBJ1-2,TRBD1,TRBV7-9,NA,TGTGCCAGCAGCCCACGCAGGGGGCAGGAAGGCTACACCTTC,CASSPRRGQEGYTF
TRBJ1-1,TRBD1,TRBV5-1,NA,TGCGCCAGCAGCTTCGGGACAGGGAGCACTGAAGCTTTCTTT,CASSFGTGSTEAFF
TRBJ2-5,NA,TRBV25-1,NA,TGTGCCAGCAGTGAGATACAAGAGACCCAGTACTTC,CASSEIQETQYF
TRBJ2-1,NA,TRBV29-1,NA,TGCAGCGTTGGACAAACCTCCTACAATGAGCAGTTCTTC,CSVGQTSYNEQFF
TRBJ2-3,TRBD2,TRBV9,NA,TGTGCCAGCAGCCCGGGGGGGGGCCACTCAGATACGCAGTATTTT,CASSPGGGHSDTQYF
TRBJ2-7,NA,TRBV29-1,NA,TGCAGCGTTGGCCAGGGTATTGGTGAGCAGTACTTC,CSVGQGIGEQYF
TRBJ1-1,NA,TRBV19,NA,TGTGCCAGTAGTTTTTTCGGGGCTGAAGCTTTCTTT,CASSFFGAEAFF
TRBJ2-7,NA,TRBV30,NA,TGTGCCTGGAGTAACCCAGTCGGGACTTTAGGCTACGAGCAGTACTTC,CAWSNPVGTLGYEQYF
TRBJ2-5,TRBD1,TRBV5-1,NA,TGCGCCAGCAGCTTCCCACCGGGACAGCCACAAGAGACCCAGTACTTC,CASSFPPGQPQETQYF
TRBJ1-3,NA,TRBV4-1,NA,TGCGCCAGCAGCCTCGGGAGTGGAAACACCATATATTTT,CASSLGSGNTIYF
TRBJ1-1,NA,TRBV7-9,few,TGTGCCAGCAGCTTCGAGACAGGTGGCACTGAAGCTTTCTTT,CASSFETGGTEAFF
TRBJ2-7,TRBD2,TRBV7-8,NA,TGTGCCAGCAGCTTGGGCGGGAGGCCAACCTACGAGCAGTACTTC,CASSLGGRPTYEQYF
TRBJ1-3,NA,TRBV6-5,NA,TGTGCCAGCAGTACTTGGAATCAGGAAAACACCATATATTTT,CASSTWNQENTIYF
TRBJ2-1,TRBD1,TRBV9,NA,TGTGCCAGCAGCGTAGAGGGCAGGGGGCGGAATGAGCAGTTCTTC,CASSVEGRGRNEQFF
TRBJ1-6,TRBD1,TRBV28,NA,TGTGCCAGCAGTTTTCGTCAGGGGACAGCCCATTCACCCCTCCACTTT,CASSFRQGTAHSPLHF
TRBJ1-1,TRBD1,TRBV27,few,TGTGCCAGCAGAATAAGACTCAGGGGGCGATGGACTGAAGCTTTCTTT,CASRIRLRGRWTEAFF
TRBJ1-5,TRBD1,TRBV2,few,TGTGCCAGCAGTGAGAGACAGGGTCTTTCCCAGCCCCAGCATTTT,CASSERQGLSQPQHF
TRBJ2-1,TRBD2,TRBV5-6,NA,TGTGCCAGCAGCTTGCTAGCGGGTAGCTCCTACAATGAGCAGTTCTTC,CASSLLAGSSYNEQFF
TRBJ2-7,NA,TRBV30,NA,TGTGCCTGGGGGGGCACCCGGCAGTACTTC,CAWGGTRQYF
TRBJ2-5,TRBD2,TRBV29-1,NA,TGCAGCGTTGAAGATTTGCTAGCGGGAGTGGAGACCCAGTACTTC,CSVEDLLAGVETQYF
TRBJ2-7,TRBD2,TRBV4-3,NA,TGCGCCAGCAGCCAAGATTACCTAGCGGGGGGGGGCTACGAGCAGTACTTC,CASSQDYLAGGGYEQYF
TRBJ2-5,NA,TRBV5-1,NA,TGCGCCAGCAGCTTGGCCCGACAGGCTGGAACACAAGAGACCCAGTACTTC,CASSLARQAGTQETQYF
TRBJ1-1,NA,TRBV14,NA,TGTGCCAGCAGCCAAGATTGGGGGACACAAGGTGAAGCTTTCTTT,CASSQDWGTQGEAFF
TRBJ2-2,NA,TRBV2,NA,TGTGCCAGCAGGAGGGGACAAGAGAACACCGGGGAGCTGTTTTTT,CASRRGQENTGELFF
TRBJ2-7,NA,TRBV10-3,once,TGTGCCATCAGTGCCGGGACCGCACCAGCCGAGCAGTACTTC,CAISAGTAPAEQYF
TRBJ2-1,TRBD2,TRBV9,NA,TGTGCCAGCAGCTTTCGGACTAGCGGGTACAATGAGCAGTTCTTC,CASSFRTSGYNEQFF
TRBJ1-2,TRBD1,TRBV5-1,NA,TGCGCCAGCAGCTTGGGACAGGGGGGAAACTATGGCTACACCTTC,CASSLGQGGNYGYTF
TRBJ2-1,NA,TRBV27,NA,TGTGCCAGCAGTTTATCAGGGGCTTACAATGAGCAGTTCTTC,CASSLSGAYNEQFF
TRBJ2-7,TRBD1,TRBV27,NA,TGTGCCAGCAGCTCTTGGGACAGGCCACCCTACGAGCAGTACTTC,CASSSWDRPPYEQYF
TRBJ2-1,NA,TRBV7-9,NA,TGTGCCAGCAGCTTAAATGGTGATGAGCAGTTCTTC,CASSLNGDEQFF
TRBJ2-7,NA,TRBV25-1,NA,TGTGCCAGCAGCGTAGGGGGGGAACTCGAGCAGTACTTC,CASSVGGELEQYF
TRBJ2-5,NA,TRBV5-1,NA,TGCGCCAGCAGCTTGGGTGGGCAGGCCTACCAAGAGACCCAGTACTTC,CASSLGGQAYQETQYF
TRBJ1-5,NA,TRBV21-1,NA,TGTGCCAGCACGCGGAGGGGGGGGCCCCAGCATTTT,CASTRRGGPQHF
TRBJ1-1,NA,TRBV5-1,NA,TGCGCCAGCAGCTTGTCGGGGTACACTGAAGCTTTCTTT,CASSLSGYTEAFF
TRBJ2-7,NA,TRBV30,once,TGTGCCTGGAGCTACAGCTCCTACGAGCAGTACTTC,CAWSYSSYEQYF
TRBJ2-7,TRBD2,TRBV5-8,NA,TGTGCCAGCAGCCCGGGACTAGCGGGGGGCCCCTCCTACGAGCAGTACTTC,CASSPGLAGGPSYEQYF
TRBJ1-1,NA,TRBV19,NA,TGTGCCAGTGTGTACAGCACTGAAGCTTTCTTT,CASVYSTEAFF
TRBJ2-1,NA,TRBV5-1,few,TGCGCCACAACGGAGGGGGGGACCTACAATGAGCAGTTCTTC,CATTEGGTYNEQFF
TRBJ1-5,TRBD1,TRBV5-4,NA,TGTGCCAGCAGCCCGGGACAGGGGGCTCCAGAGCCCCAGCATTTT,CASSPGQGAPEPQHF
TRBJ1-4,TRBD1,TRBV4-1,NA,TGCGCCAGCAGCCAAGCCCCTCTGGGGACAGGAGGTGAAAAACTGTTTTTT,CASSQAPLGTGGEKLFF
TRBJ2-5,NA,TRBV20-1,NA,TGCAGTGCTGCCGAACAAGAGACCCAGTACTTC,CSAAEQETQYF
TRBJ2-5,NA,TRBV28,NA,TGTGCCAGCAGTTTTAGCTATGCGGAGTGGACAGAGCAAGAGACCCAGTACTTC,CASSFSYAEWTEQETQYF
TRBJ1-2,NA,TRBV6-5,once,TGTGCCAGCAGTGTCCTAGGGTCGGGAGGTGGCTACACCTTC,CASSVLGSGGGYTF
TRBJ2-7,TRBD1,TRBV2,once,TGTGCCAGCACCCGACAGGGGCAACGAAGCTCCTACGAGCAGTACTTC,CASTRQGQRSSYEQYF
TRBJ1-2,NA,TRBV5-4,NA,TGTGCCAGCAGCTTTCCTGAATACCAGACCTATGGCTACACCTTC,CASSFPEYQTYGYTF